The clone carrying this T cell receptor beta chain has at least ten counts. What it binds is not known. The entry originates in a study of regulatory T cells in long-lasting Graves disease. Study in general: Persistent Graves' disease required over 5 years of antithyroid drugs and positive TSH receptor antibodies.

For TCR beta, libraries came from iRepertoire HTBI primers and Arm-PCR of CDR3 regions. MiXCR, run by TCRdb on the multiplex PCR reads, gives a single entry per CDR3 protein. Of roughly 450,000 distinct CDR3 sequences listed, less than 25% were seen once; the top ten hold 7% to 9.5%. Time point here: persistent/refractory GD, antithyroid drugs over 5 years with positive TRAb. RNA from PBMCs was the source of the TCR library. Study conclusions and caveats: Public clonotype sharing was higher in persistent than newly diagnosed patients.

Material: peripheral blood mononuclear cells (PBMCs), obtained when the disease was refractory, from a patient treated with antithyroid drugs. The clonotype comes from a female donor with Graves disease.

This CDR3 is CASSATGSTGETQYF. The CDR3 DNA reads as TGTGCCAGCAGCGCAACCGGCTCTACGGGGGAGACCCAGTACTTC. The genes are TRBV12-3 or TRBV12-4 and TRBJ2-5, with D maybe TRBD2 (5 bases). There are 15 residues in the CDR3. Trimming took off 6 bases at V and 5 bases at J, with 19 bases between the two ends.